This T cell receptor beta chain was obtained from a study of control samples from healthy donors and cancer patients. TCRdb keeps only in-frame clones here, not all; method: immunoSEQ multiplex PCR. The sample includes about 75,000 clones, roughly 94% seen only once; the top ten take about 6.2%. This CDR3 contains 15 residues. V was clipped by 8 bases and J by 0 bases; unmatched bases: 1. CDR1 and CDR2 from the germline V gene are LNHDA and SQIVND (reference sequence). Sequenced: blood. The chain carries TRBV19 and TRBJ2-2; 12 nucleotides line up with TRBD2. This receptor was identified in a woman between 40 and 50 years old in good health. The CDR3 spells CASWTSGANTGELFF. Written as DNA, the CDR3 is TGTGCCAGTTGGACTAGCGGGGCGAACACCGGGGAGCTGTTTTTT.